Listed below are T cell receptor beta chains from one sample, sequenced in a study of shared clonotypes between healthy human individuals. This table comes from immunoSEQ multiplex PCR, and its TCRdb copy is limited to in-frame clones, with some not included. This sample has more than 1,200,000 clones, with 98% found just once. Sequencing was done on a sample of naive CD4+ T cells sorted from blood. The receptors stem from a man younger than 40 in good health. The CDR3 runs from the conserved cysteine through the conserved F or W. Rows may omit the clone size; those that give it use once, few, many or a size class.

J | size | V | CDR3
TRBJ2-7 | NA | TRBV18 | CASSPGVGGPGEQYF
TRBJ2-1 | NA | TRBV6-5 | CASSYSRISNEQFF
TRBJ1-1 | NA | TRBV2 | CASSVAGRRTEAFF
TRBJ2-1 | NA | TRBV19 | CASSRTGRHNEQFF
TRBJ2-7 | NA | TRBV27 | CASSLSVWGAEQYF
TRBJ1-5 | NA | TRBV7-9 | CASSTGTGVDQPQHF
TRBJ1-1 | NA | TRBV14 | CASSPPGYWGGTEAFF
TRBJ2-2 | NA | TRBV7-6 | CASSFGLAGVSGELFF
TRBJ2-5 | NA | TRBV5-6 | CASRQIGQGGETQYF
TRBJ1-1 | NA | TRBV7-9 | CASSSTDRAEAFF
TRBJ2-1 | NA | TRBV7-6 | CASSLVSGESSYNEQFF
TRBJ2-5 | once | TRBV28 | CASTPGGGGSQYF
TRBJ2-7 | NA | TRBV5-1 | CASSPGTGWNYEQYF
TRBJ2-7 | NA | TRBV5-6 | CASSRATGTVSEQYF
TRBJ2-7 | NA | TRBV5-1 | CASSFRTGYEQYF
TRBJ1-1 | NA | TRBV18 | CASSPRTVTEAFF
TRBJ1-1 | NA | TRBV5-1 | CASSSISQGPTEAFF
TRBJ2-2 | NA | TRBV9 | CASSVSNANTGELFF
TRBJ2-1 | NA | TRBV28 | CASSLGRNNEQFF
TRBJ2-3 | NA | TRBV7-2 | CASSSDRVATDTQYF
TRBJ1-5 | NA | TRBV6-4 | CASLTVTNQPQHF
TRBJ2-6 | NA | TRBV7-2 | CASSLGGDRPSGANVLTF
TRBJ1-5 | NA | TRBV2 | CASKSGGNSNQPQHF
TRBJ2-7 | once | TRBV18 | CASSPQRGQTYEQYF
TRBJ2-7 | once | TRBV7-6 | CASSPSYGRKRDYEQYF
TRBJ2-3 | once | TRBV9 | CASSPRLAGEADTQYF
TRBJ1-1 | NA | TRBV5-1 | CASSARGSGRRNTEAFF
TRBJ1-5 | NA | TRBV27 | CASMRRGPSNQPQHF
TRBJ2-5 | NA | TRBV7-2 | CASSFVDRGIRETQYF
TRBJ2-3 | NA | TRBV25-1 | CASSRTGLGTDTQYF
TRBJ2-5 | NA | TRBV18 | CASSPPGQETQYF
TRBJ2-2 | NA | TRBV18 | CASTSGVPGELFF
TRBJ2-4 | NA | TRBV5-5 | CASSFPGANIQYF
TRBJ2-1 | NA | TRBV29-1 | CSVEGGLVSYNEQFF
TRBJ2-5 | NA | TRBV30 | CAWKAGQETQYF
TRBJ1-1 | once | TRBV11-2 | CASSLEGARAEAFF
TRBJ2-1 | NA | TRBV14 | CASSHGGGGNEQFF
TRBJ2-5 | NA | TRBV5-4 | CASSLRQGGQETQYF
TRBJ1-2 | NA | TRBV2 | CASSEGQDYGYTF
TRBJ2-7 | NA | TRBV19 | CATDNPGGQAYEQYF
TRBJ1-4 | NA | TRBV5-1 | CASRRDGHEKLFF
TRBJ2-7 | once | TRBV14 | CASSQDRLSYEQYF
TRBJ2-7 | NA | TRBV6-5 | CASSQTGNYEQYF
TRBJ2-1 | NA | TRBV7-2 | CASSLAPAGGANEQFF
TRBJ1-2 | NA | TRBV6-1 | CASSSGTGTIYGYTF
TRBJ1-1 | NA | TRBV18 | CASSPPIVRDYTEAFF
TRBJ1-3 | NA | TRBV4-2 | CASSTASGNTIYF
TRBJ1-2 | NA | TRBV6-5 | CASSSRVGYTF
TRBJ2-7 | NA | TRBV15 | CATGTGGDPLYEQYF
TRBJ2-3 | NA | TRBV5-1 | CASTLGPVGDTQYF
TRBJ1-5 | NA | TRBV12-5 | CASGLEGNQPQHF